Listed below are T cell receptor beta chains from one sample, sequenced in a study of cytomegalovirus exposure and HLA in healthy donors. Produced via immunoSEQ multiplex PCR; TCRdb's table is partial and in-frame only. This sample has about 140,000 clones, with about 9.1% found just once. The sequenced sample was PBMCs. These TCRs come from a woman between 40 and 50 years old in good health and CMV-seropositive. Each CDR3 is given with its conserved first and last residue. The order of the fields is CDR3 protein, CDR3 DNA, clone size, J gene, D gene, V gene. The D gene is left open where the match is weak. Rows may omit the clone size; those that give it use once, few, many or a size class.

CDR3 protein: CATSGPGSLNSPLHF
CDR3 DNA: TGTGCCACCAGCGGACCGGGATCACTTAATTCACCCCTCCACTTT
clone size: NA
J gene: TRBJ1-6
D gene: NA
V gene: TRBV15

CDR3 protein: CASSRGTSGNTIYF
CDR3 DNA: TGTGCCAGCAGCCGGGGGACCTCTGGAAACACCATATATTTT
clone size: NA
J gene: TRBJ1-3
D gene: NA
V gene: TRBV9

CDR3 protein: CASSPIQGKDTYGYTF
CDR3 DNA: TGTGCCAGCAGCCCGATACAGGGGAAGGATACCTATGGCTACACCTTC
clone size: few
J gene: TRBJ1-2
D gene: TRBD1
V gene: TRBV11-2

CDR3 protein: CASSSRQGAAYEQYF
CDR3 DNA: TGTGCCAGCAGTTCCCGACAGGGGGCAGCCTACGAGCAGTACTTC
clone size: few
J gene: TRBJ2-7
D gene: TRBD1
V gene: TRBV28

CDR3 protein: CASSLGLAGEQETQYF
CDR3 DNA: TGTGCCAGCAGCCTAGGACTAGCCGGGGAACAAGAGACCCAGTACTTC
clone size: few
J gene: TRBJ2-5
D gene: TRBD2
V gene: TRBV7-2

CDR3 protein: CSVDGGTHYNEQFF
CDR3 DNA: TGCAGCGTGGATGGAGGGACCCACTACAATGAGCAGTTCTTC
clone size: NA
J gene: TRBJ2-1
D gene: NA
V gene: TRBV29-1

CDR3 protein: CASRTEANYGYTF
CDR3 DNA: TGTGCCAGCAGGACAGAAGCTAACTATGGCTACACCTTC
clone size: few
J gene: TRBJ1-2
D gene: NA
V gene: TRBV6-1

CDR3 protein: CASSPEPGQPQHF
CDR3 DNA: TGTGCCAGCAGCCCGGAGCCGGGTCAGCCCCAGCATTTT
clone size: NA
J gene: TRBJ1-5
D gene: NA
V gene: TRBV11-2

CDR3 protein: CASKNPGGMTGELFF
CDR3 DNA: TGTGCCAGCAAAAATCCCGGGGGGATGACCGGGGAGCTGTTTTTT
clone size: few
J gene: TRBJ2-2
D gene: TRBD2
V gene: TRBV6-5

CDR3 protein: CASKAGGSPMAQYF
CDR3 DNA: TGTGCCAGCAAGGCGGGCGGGTCGCCCATGGCGCAGTACTTC
clone size: few
J gene: TRBJ2-7
D gene: NA
V gene: TRBV6-1

CDR3 protein: CASSDPKGRETQYF
CDR3 DNA: TGCGCCAGCAGCGACCCAAAGGGGCGAGAGACCCAGTACTTC
clone size: few
J gene: TRBJ2-5
D gene: NA
V gene: TRBV5-1

CDR3 protein: CSATGTTNTEAFF
CDR3 DNA: TGCAGCGCCACCGGGACAACTAACACTGAAGCTTTCTTT
clone size: NA
J gene: TRBJ1-1
D gene: NA
V gene: TRBV29-1

CDR3 protein: CASSSSQGTYGYTF
CDR3 DNA: TGTGCCAGCAGTTCCTCACAGGGAACGTATGGCTACACCTTC
clone size: few
J gene: TRBJ1-2
D gene: NA
V gene: TRBV6-1

CDR3 protein: CASSTIRTLSNQPQHF
CDR3 DNA: TGTGCCAGTAGTACAATAAGAACTCTTAGCAATCAGCCCCAGCATTTT
clone size: few
J gene: TRBJ1-5
D gene: NA
V gene: TRBV19

CDR3 protein: CASSVIGGLGEKLFF
CDR3 DNA: TGTGCCAGCAGTGTAATCGGGGGGCTTGGGGAAAAACTGTTTTTT
clone size: NA
J gene: TRBJ1-4
D gene: NA
V gene: TRBV2

CDR3 protein: CASSYYSEGYTF
CDR3 DNA: TGTGCCAGCAGCTACTACTCGGAGGGCTACACCTTC
clone size: few
J gene: TRBJ1-2
D gene: NA
V gene: TRBV5-6

CDR3 protein: CASGLVPGNYGYTF
CDR3 DNA: TGTGCTAGTGGTTTGGTACCCGGGAACTATGGCTACACCTTC
clone size: NA
J gene: TRBJ1-2
D gene: NA
V gene: TRBV12-5

CDR3 protein: CASSLGQRGYTF
CDR3 DNA: TGTGCCAGCAGCTTAGGCCAGAGGGGCTACACCTTC
clone size: NA
J gene: TRBJ1-2
D gene: NA
V gene: TRBV7-8

CDR3 protein: CASSLGTGGYETQYF
CDR3 DNA: TGCGCCAGCAGCTTGGGGACAGGGGGGTATGAGACCCAGTACTTC
clone size: NA
J gene: TRBJ2-5
D gene: TRBD1
V gene: TRBV5-1

CDR3 protein: CASSVSTPGQGVSLAKNIQYF
CDR3 DNA: TGTGCCAGTAGTGTCTCAACCCCGGGACAGGGGGTATCCTTAGCCAAAAACATTCAGTACTTC
clone size: few
J gene: TRBJ2-4
D gene: TRBD1
V gene: TRBV19

CDR3 protein: CASRLGGSLAYEQYF
CDR3 DNA: TGCGCCAGCAGGCTGGGAGGGTCCTTAGCCTACGAGCAGTACTTC
clone size: NA
J gene: TRBJ2-7
D gene: TRBD2
V gene: TRBV5-1

CDR3 protein: CASSLTEYGYTF
CDR3 DNA: TGTGCCAGCAGTTTAACCGAGTATGGCTACACCTTC
clone size: NA
J gene: TRBJ1-2
D gene: NA
V gene: TRBV6-6

CDR3 protein: CASSLGGGTYNEQFF
CDR3 DNA: TGCGCCAGCAGCTTGGGAGGGGGCACCTACAATGAGCAGTTCTTC
clone size: few
J gene: TRBJ2-1
D gene: TRBD1
V gene: TRBV5-1

CDR3 protein: CASSQDPYTEAFF
CDR3 DNA: TGCGCCAGCAGCCAAGATCCCTACACTGAAGCTTTCTTT
clone size: few
J gene: TRBJ1-1
D gene: NA
V gene: TRBV4-1

CDR3 protein: CASSPSHLSGQPQHF
CDR3 DNA: TGTGCCAGCTCGCCCTCGCACCTATCCGGTCAGCCCCAGCATTTT
clone size: NA
J gene: TRBJ1-5
D gene: NA
V gene: TRBV18

CDR3 protein: CASSLLRGVGEQYF
CDR3 DNA: TGTGCCAGCAGTTTATTGCGGGGGGTAGGGGAGCAGTACTTC
clone size: few
J gene: TRBJ2-7
D gene: TRBD2
V gene: TRBV27

CDR3 protein: CASSEVDSSGNTIYF
CDR3 DNA: TGTGCCAGCAGTGAAGTCGACAGCTCTGGAAACACCATATATTTT
clone size: NA
J gene: TRBJ1-3
D gene: NA
V gene: TRBV6-1

CDR3 protein: CASSPGTRNTQYF
CDR3 DNA: TGTGCCAGCAGCCCCGGGACTCGCAATACGCAGTATTTT
clone size: NA
J gene: TRBJ2-3
D gene: NA
V gene: TRBV5-4

CDR3 protein: CATSGLVGTDTQYF
CDR3 DNA: TGTGCCACCAGCGGACTAGTCGGCACAGATACGCAGTATTTT
clone size: NA
J gene: TRBJ2-3
D gene: TRBD2
V gene: TRBV15

CDR3 protein: CASSLSAGNQETQYF
CDR3 DNA: TGTGCCAGCAGCTTATCGGCAGGCAACCAAGAGACCCAGTACTTC
clone size: NA
J gene: TRBJ2-5
D gene: NA
V gene: TRBV7-2

CDR3 protein: CASILTGGYGYTF
CDR3 DNA: TGTGCCAGCATCCTGACAGGGGGCTATGGCTACACCTTC
clone size: NA
J gene: TRBJ1-2
D gene: TRBD1
V gene: TRBV6-1

CDR3 protein: CSVGSGGNQETQYF
CDR3 DNA: TGCAGCGTGGGAAGCGGAGGAAACCAAGAGACCCAGTACTTC
clone size: NA
J gene: TRBJ2-5
D gene: NA
V gene: TRBV29-1

CDR3 protein: CSVEGGEKLFF
CDR3 DNA: TGCAGCGTTGAAGGGGGGGAGAAACTGTTTTTT
clone size: NA
J gene: TRBJ1-4
D gene: NA
V gene: TRBV29-1

CDR3 protein: CASSQEATDYGYTF
CDR3 DNA: TGCGCCAGCAGCCAAGAAGCCACGGACTATGGCTACACCTTC
clone size: NA
J gene: TRBJ1-2
D gene: NA
V gene: TRBV4-1

CDR3 protein: CASSAHRVGANVLTF
CDR3 DNA: TGTGCCAGCAGTGCCCACAGGGTTGGGGCCAACGTCCTGACTTTC
clone size: NA
J gene: TRBJ2-6
D gene: NA
V gene: TRBV6-5

CDR3 protein: CSVNLEGNEQFF
CDR3 DNA: TGCAGCGTTAATTTAGAGGGCAATGAGCAGTTCTTC
clone size: few
J gene: TRBJ2-1
D gene: NA
V gene: TRBV29-1

CDR3 protein: CSVEEVGQGTYEQYF
CDR3 DNA: TGCAGCGTTGAAGAGGTTGGACAGGGTACCTACGAGCAGTACTTC
clone size: NA
J gene: TRBJ2-7
D gene: TRBD1
V gene: TRBV29-1

CDR3 protein: CASREFPDTEAFF
CDR3 DNA: TGTGCCAGCAGGGAATTCCCCGACACTGAAGCTTTCTTT
clone size: NA
J gene: TRBJ1-1
D gene: NA
V gene: TRBV2

CDR3 protein: CASSLVALAGELFF
CDR3 DNA: TGCGCCAGCAGCTTGGTGGCCCTTGCCGGGGAGCTGTTTTTT
clone size: few
J gene: TRBJ2-2
D gene: NA
V gene: TRBV5-1

CDR3 protein: CASSEPLAVDTQYF
CDR3 DNA: TGTGCCAGCAGTGAGCCCCTAGCCGTGGATACGCAGTATTTT
clone size: NA
J gene: TRBJ2-3
D gene: NA
V gene: TRBV25-1

CDR3 protein: CASSLAFRDSSYNSPLHF
CDR3 DNA: TGTGCCAGCAGCTTAGCTTTTAGGGACAGCTCCTATAATTCACCCCTCCACTTT
clone size: NA
J gene: TRBJ1-6
D gene: TRBD1
V gene: TRBV7-8

CDR3 protein: CASSSVQGRQPQHF
CDR3 DNA: TGTGCCAGCAGTTCCGTACAGGGCCGACAGCCCCAGCATTTT
clone size: few
J gene: TRBJ1-5
D gene: NA
V gene: TRBV6-6

CDR3 protein: CASSAYRQGGTDTQYF
CDR3 DNA: TGTGCCAGCAGTGCCTATAGACAGGGGGGCACAGATACGCAGTATTTT
clone size: NA
J gene: TRBJ2-3
D gene: TRBD1
V gene: TRBV27

CDR3 protein: CASSSQGPYEQYF
CDR3 DNA: TGTGCCAGCAGCTCACAGGGACCCTACGAGCAGTACTTC
clone size: NA
J gene: TRBJ2-7
D gene: NA
V gene: TRBV5-4

CDR3 protein: CASSLDREVRDTEAFF
CDR3 DNA: TGTGCCAGCAGCTTGGACCGGGAAGTACGAGACACTGAAGCTTTCTTT
clone size: NA
J gene: TRBJ1-1
D gene: NA
V gene: TRBV5-4

CDR3 protein: CASSEVRVLHEAFF
CDR3 DNA: TGTGCCAGCAGTGAAGTACGGGTCCTCCATGAAGCTTTCTTT
clone size: few
J gene: TRBJ1-1
D gene: NA
V gene: TRBV2

CDR3 protein: CASSSTLGQTAKNIQYF
CDR3 DNA: TGTGCCAGCAGCTCCACCTTGGGACAGACGGCCAAAAACATTCAGTACTTC
clone size: NA
J gene: TRBJ2-4
D gene: TRBD1
V gene: TRBV5-4